This record covers a single TCR beta chain. As yet, its antigen is unknown. Healthy donors of bone marrow made up the group. This sample is drawn from a study of cytomegalovirus exposure and HLA in healthy donors. Broader study findings: Three of the chains that were CMV-associated were confirmed in vitro to be specific for CMV antigens. In a later analysis, specific HLA alleles were associated with 15,000 to 20,000 TCR beta sequences at a 0.05 false discovery rate.

Both 60 Vbeta primers and 13 Jbeta primers went into the PCR. Sequenced by immunoSEQ multiplex PCR; TCRdb stores in-frame clones only, minus some. Of about 130,000 clones in the sample, 77% were seen once. Germline-derived CDR1 and CDR2 are SGHDT and YYEEEE. CDR3 length: 13 residues. Trimming cost V 0 bases and J 10 bases, with 13 bases left between them. The chain recombines TRBV5-6 with TRBJ2-5; perhaps TRBD2 as D (7 bases). Material: PBMCs. This TCR derives from a male donor in good health and CMV-seropositive. CDR3 residues: CASSLGAGEGQYF. CDR3 coding DNA: TGTGCCAGCAGCTTGGGGGCAGGGGAGGGCCAGTACTTC.